This TCR beta chain is from a study of shared clonotypes between healthy human individuals. Study observations and caveats: Generally, estimated richness proved larger in naive subsets than it did in memory subsets. It was expected that sequencing depth would affect clonotype sharing among donors.

Here immunoSEQ multiplex PCR was the method, and the copy in TCRdb shows in-frame clones only, minus some. Here the sample spans some 690,000 clones, 90% being singletons. CDR1 is LNHNV and CDR2 is YYDKDF in the germline V gene (reference sequence). This CDR3 spans 20 amino acids. After removal of 1 base from V and 5 bases from J, the junction contained 15 bases not matched to a gene. CD8 memory fractions consisted of CD45RO+ and CCR7-negative CD45RA+ TemRA cells together. Points on this clone: The antigen is undetermined.

The specimen was memory CD8+ T cells from PBMCs. Specified subset: CD45RO+ cells pooled with CCR7-negative TemRA cells. This receptor was taken from a man aged 18 to 35 in good health. Some clones in this sample may be carry-over from other donors' samples. The V and J genes are TRBV15 and TRBJ2-2, with 11 positions matching TRBD2. CDR3 bases: TGTGCCACCAGCAGAGGACCAGGGCTAGCGGGAGGAGGCCAGACCGGGGAGCTGTTTTTT. Residues: CATSRGPGLAGGGQTGELFF.